This T cell receptor (beta chain) originates from a study of OX40 agonist ivuxolimab in advanced cancers. Study-wide context: At around 81% male, the cohort had a mean age of around 56 years, ranging from 23 to 79. Partial responses occurred in Three dose-escalation patients, one with hepatocellular carcinoma and two with cutaneous melanoma. Regarding the study as a whole: Expanded clones belonging to CD8+ T cells outnumbered, on average, those of CD4+. The antigen specificity of the peripheral T cells (those that were expanded) was not determined.

The CDR3 contains 18 residues. In germline, CDR1 is LGHNA, CDR2 YSLEER. V lost 0 bases to trimming and J lost 0 bases; unmatched junction nucleotides: 5. Turning to this clone: Its specificity is unknown.

Assay used: immunoSEQ multiplex PCR; TCRdb lists only in-frame clones, some missing. Counted here are about 58,000 clones, roughly 85% occurring once; the ten biggest clones make up 3% to 3.5%. The chain combines TRBV4-3 with TRBJ2-2; 9 bases align to TRBD2. This receptor was taken from an adult with an advanced solid tumor such as melanoma, head and neck, liver or kidney cancer. The sample here was CD4+ or CD8+ T cells sorted from blood, taken in a trial of the OX40 agonist ivuxolimab. The CDR3 loop reads CASSQESPSGANTGELFF. The CDR3 DNA follows: TGCGCCAGCAGCCAAGAGTCCCCTAGCGGGGCGAACACCGGGGAGCTGTTTTTT.